These T cell receptor beta chains were read from a single sample in a study of chronic HIV infection and antiretroviral therapy. TCRdb reprocessed the 5' RACE reads with MiXCR, giving one entry per CDR3 protein. The repertoire holds 39,000 or so distinct CDR3 sequences, with 8.2% as singletons. Source material: peripheral blood. The receptors shown here come from an adult who had HIV and had not received antiretroviral therapy, or was an uninfected healthy control (not recorded which). Each CDR3 is given with its conserved first and last residue. The D gene is left open where the match is weak. Only some rows state a clone size, as once, few, many or a class for expanded clones.

J gene: TRBJ2-1; CDR3 length: 16; V gene: TRBV3-1; clone size: -; D gene: TRBD2; CDR3 DNA: TGTGCCAGCAGCCAACACGGGACTAGCGGTTACAATGAGCAGTTCTTC; CDR3 protein: CASSQHGTSGYNEQFF
J gene: TRBJ1-1; CDR3 length: 14; V gene: TRBV28; clone size: -; D gene: -; CDR3 DNA: TGTGCCAGTTGCCTATTGGATGTTAACACTGAAGCTTTCTTT; CDR3 protein: CASCLLDVNTEAFF
J gene: TRBJ1-5; CDR3 length: 16; V gene: TRBV11-2; clone size: -; D gene: -; CDR3 DNA: TGTGCCAGCAGCTTAGATGGCACTTATAGCAATCAGCCCCAGCATTTT; CDR3 protein: CASSLDGTYSNQPQHF
J gene: TRBJ1-6; CDR3 length: 14; V gene: TRBV4-2; clone size: few; D gene: -; CDR3 DNA: TGTGCCAGCAGCCAACAGGCCCTAAAATCACCCCTCCACTTT; CDR3 protein: CASSQQALKSPLHF
J gene: TRBJ2-1; CDR3 length: 17; V gene: TRBV4-1; clone size: -; D gene: TRBD2; CDR3 DNA: TGCGCCAGCAGCCAACTAGCGGGGGAGAGGACCTACAATGAGCAGTTCTTC; CDR3 protein: CASSQLAGERTYNEQFF
J gene: TRBJ1-2; CDR3 length: 12; V gene: TRBV12-3/TRBV12-4; clone size: -; D gene: -; CDR3 DNA: TGTGCCAGCAGTTTAAGACAGTATGGCTACACCTTC; CDR3 protein: CASSLRQYGYTF
J gene: TRBJ2-7; CDR3 length: 14; V gene: TRBV28; clone size: many; D gene: -; CDR3 DNA: TGTGCCAGCAGCTTCACGGATCTCCGTTACGAGCAGTACTTC; CDR3 protein: CASSFTDLRYEQYF
J gene: TRBJ1-5; CDR3 length: 15; V gene: TRBV2; clone size: few; D gene: -; CDR3 DNA: TGTGCCAGCAGTGGTTGGCGGGGCGGCAATCAGCCCCAGCATTTT; CDR3 protein: CASSGWRGGNQPQHF
J gene: TRBJ2-7; CDR3 length: 14; V gene: TRBV28; clone size: few; D gene: -; CDR3 DNA: TGTGCCAGCAGTTCTAGGGACGGAACCTACGAGCAGTACTTC; CDR3 protein: CASSSRDGTYEQYF
J gene: TRBJ2-7; CDR3 length: 15; V gene: TRBV28; clone size: many; D gene: -; CDR3 DNA: TGTGCCAGCAGTCAACAGGGTTCCAGCGAATACGAGCAGTACTTC; CDR3 protein: CASSQQGSSEYEQYF
J gene: TRBJ2-3; CDR3 length: 16; V gene: TRBV4-3; clone size: many; D gene: -; CDR3 DNA: TGCGCCAGCAGCCAGGCCCCGACTGTACGAACAGATACGCAGTATTTT; CDR3 protein: CASSQAPTVRTDTQYF
J gene: TRBJ1-2; CDR3 length: 17; V gene: TRBV10-3; clone size: many; D gene: TRBD1; CDR3 DNA: TGTGCCATCAGTGAGTCGATACGACAGGGGGCCTTCTATGGCTACACCTTC; CDR3 protein: CAISESIRQGAFYGYTF
J gene: TRBJ1-3; CDR3 length: 14; V gene: TRBV7-9; clone size: many; D gene: -; CDR3 DNA: TGTGCCAGCAGCTTACCCTCACCTGGAAACACCATATATTTT; CDR3 protein: CASSLPSPGNTIYF
J gene: TRBJ1-1; CDR3 length: 13; V gene: TRBV28; clone size: -; D gene: TRBD1; CDR3 DNA: TGTGCCAGCAGGGAAGGGACAGTTACTGAAGCTTTCTTT; CDR3 protein: CASREGTVTEAFF
J gene: TRBJ2-3; CDR3 length: 13; V gene: TRBV29-1; clone size: -; D gene: -; CDR3 DNA: TGCAGCGTTGAAATCGGCAGCACAGATACGCAGTATTTT; CDR3 protein: CSVEIGSTDTQYF
J gene: TRBJ2-1; CDR3 length: 12; V gene: TRBV3-1; clone size: many; D gene: -; CDR3 DNA: TGTGCCAGCAGCCTTCTCCGGGAGGAGCAGTTCTTC; CDR3 protein: CASSLLREEQFF
J gene: TRBJ2-7; CDR3 length: 13; V gene: TRBV6-2/TRBV6-3; clone size: -; D gene: -; CDR3 DNA: TGTGCCTGTAGCCGGGACTTAGCGTCCGAGCAGTACTTC; CDR3 protein: CACSRDLASEQYF
J gene: TRBJ1-6; CDR3 length: 13; V gene: TRBV20-1; clone size: many; D gene: -; CDR3 DNA: TGCAGTGCACAGTTGGGGGGCAATTCACCCCTCCACTTT; CDR3 protein: CSAQLGGNSPLHF
J gene: TRBJ2-1; CDR3 length: 14; V gene: TRBV28; clone size: many; D gene: TRBD2; CDR3 DNA: TGTGCCAGCAGTTTTACTGTTCGGGAGGTACGGCTGTTCTTC; CDR3 protein: CASSFTVREVRLFF
J gene: TRBJ2-7; CDR3 length: 12; V gene: TRBV28; clone size: -; D gene: -; CDR3 DNA: TGTGCCAGCAGTCCCGACAAGTACGAGCAGTACTTC; CDR3 protein: CASSPDKYEQYF
J gene: TRBJ2-7; CDR3 length: 12; V gene: TRBV20-1; clone size: -; D gene: -; CDR3 DNA: TGCAGTGCTAGTTACAAGCCCTACGAGCAGTACTTC; CDR3 protein: CSASYKPYEQYF
J gene: TRBJ1-1; CDR3 length: 14; V gene: TRBV4-1; clone size: once; D gene: -; CDR3 DNA: TGCGCCAGCAGACGGACCGACCCGAACACTGAAACTTTCTTT; CDR3 protein: CASRRTDPNTETFF
J gene: TRBJ2-1; CDR3 length: 16; V gene: TRBV11-2; clone size: few; D gene: TRBD2; CDR3 DNA: TGTGCCAGCAGCCGCCAGACTAGCGGGGGCCTCAGGGAGCAGTTCTTC; CDR3 protein: CASSRQTSGGLREQFF
J gene: TRBJ2-7; CDR3 length: 15; V gene: TRBV20-1; clone size: -; D gene: TRBD2; CDR3 DNA: TGCAGTGCTCCGGGACTAGCGGAGTCCAGCCACGAGCAGTACTTC; CDR3 protein: CSAPGLAESSHEQYF
J gene: TRBJ2-3; CDR3 length: 15; V gene: TRBV29-1; clone size: many; D gene: TRBD2; CDR3 DNA: TGCAGCGTTGATTTTAGCGGGAGTGGAACAGATACGCAGTATTTT; CDR3 protein: CSVDFSGSGTDTQYF
J gene: TRBJ2-7; CDR3 length: 12; V gene: TRBV28; clone size: many; D gene: -; CDR3 DNA: TGTGCCAGCAGTTTGGTGGGTTACGAGCAGTACTTC; CDR3 protein: CASSLVGYEQYF
J gene: TRBJ1-3; CDR3 length: 15; V gene: TRBV6-6; clone size: many; D gene: -; CDR3 DNA: TGTGCCAGCTTCTTGGGGGGAATCTCTGGAAACACCATATATTTT; CDR3 protein: CASFLGGISGNTIYF
J gene: TRBJ1-3; CDR3 length: 13; V gene: TRBV29-1; clone size: few; D gene: -; CDR3 DNA: TGCAGCGTTGAACAAGGCTCTGGAAACACCATATATTTT; CDR3 protein: CSVEQGSGNTIYF
J gene: TRBJ2-5; CDR3 length: 15; V gene: TRBV29-1; clone size: many; D gene: TRBD2; CDR3 DNA: TGCAGCGTTGCCCCCAATAGCGGGAGCGGTGAGACCCAGTACTTC; CDR3 protein: CSVAPNSGSGETQYF
J gene: TRBJ2-1; CDR3 length: 16; V gene: TRBV18; clone size: many; D gene: -; CDR3 DNA: TGTGCCAGCTCACCACCGACCGTCACGAGATACAATGAGCAGTTCTTC; CDR3 protein: CASSPPTVTRYNEQFF
J gene: TRBJ2-1; CDR3 length: 16; V gene: TRBV27; clone size: -; D gene: TRBD1; CDR3 DNA: TGTGCCAGCAGTTTTTCTCGACAGGGCAAAGCTAAGGAGCAGTTCTTC; CDR3 protein: CASSFSRQGKAKEQFF
J gene: TRBJ2-2; CDR3 length: 19; V gene: TRBV6-1; clone size: many; D gene: TRBD1; CDR3 DNA: TGTGCCAGCAGTTATGAGACAGGGGGCGAGTTGCCGAACACCGGGGAGCTGTTTTTT; CDR3 protein: CASSYETGGELPNTGELFF
J gene: TRBJ1-1; CDR3 length: 13; V gene: TRBV29-1; clone size: -; D gene: TRBD1; CDR3 DNA: TGCAGCGCCGGACAGGACTTCAACACTGAAACTTTCTTT; CDR3 protein: CSAGQDFNTETFF
J gene: TRBJ2-3; CDR3 length: 15; V gene: TRBV6-6; clone size: -; D gene: TRBD1; CDR3 DNA: TGTGCCAGCAGTCACGGGACAGGGGGCGCAGATACGCAGTATTTT; CDR3 protein: CASSHGTGGADTQYF
J gene: TRBJ2-5; CDR3 length: 16; V gene: TRBV5-4; clone size: many; D gene: -; CDR3 DNA: TGTGCCAGCAGCTTCTATACTATAGGGGCGAAAGAGACCCAGTACTTC; CDR3 protein: CASSFYTIGAKETQYF
J gene: TRBJ1-1; CDR3 length: 16; V gene: TRBV5-5; clone size: -; D gene: -; CDR3 DNA: TGTGCCAGCAGCGCCTTTGTCGGTGAGGCCTTCACTGAAGCTTTCTTT; CDR3 protein: CASSAFVGEAFTEAFF
J gene: TRBJ2-6; CDR3 length: 17; V gene: TRBV16; clone size: few; D gene: TRBD1; CDR3 DNA: TGTGCCAGCAGCCCTTGGACAGGGGGGCCTGGGGCCAACGTCCTGACTTTC; CDR3 protein: CASSPWTGGPGANVLTF
J gene: TRBJ2-6; CDR3 length: 16; V gene: TRBV28; clone size: few; D gene: -; CDR3 DNA: TGTGCCAGCAGTTCAGACGGCTCTCTAAGGGCCAACGTCCTGACTTTC; CDR3 protein: CASSSDGSLRANVLTF